This T cell receptor (beta chain) was sequenced in a study of T cell repertoires in cytomegalovirus infection. The CDR3 covers 15 residues. V lost 6 bases and J 1 base, leaving 15 bases between the germline ends. CDR1 is MGHDK, CDR2 SYGVNS, per germline. TCRdb ran MiXCR on the reads and lists one entry per CDR3 protein. The sample includes about 830,000 distinct CDR3 sequences, about 31% of them seen just once. This clonotype was observed a few times. Its antigen is still unknown. This TCR came from a human donor in good health (CMV status not recorded). Some clones in this sample may be carry-over from other donors' samples. V and J are TRBV25-1 and TRBJ1-1, with a possible D match to TRBD1 (5 bases). The sample was cultured CD8+ T cells from PBMCs, taken from culture after CMV antigen stimulation. The CDR3 here is CASSLRSRGNTEAFF. The CDR3 DNA is TGTGCCAGCAGCTTACGTTCAAGGGGGAACACTGAAGCTTTCTTT.